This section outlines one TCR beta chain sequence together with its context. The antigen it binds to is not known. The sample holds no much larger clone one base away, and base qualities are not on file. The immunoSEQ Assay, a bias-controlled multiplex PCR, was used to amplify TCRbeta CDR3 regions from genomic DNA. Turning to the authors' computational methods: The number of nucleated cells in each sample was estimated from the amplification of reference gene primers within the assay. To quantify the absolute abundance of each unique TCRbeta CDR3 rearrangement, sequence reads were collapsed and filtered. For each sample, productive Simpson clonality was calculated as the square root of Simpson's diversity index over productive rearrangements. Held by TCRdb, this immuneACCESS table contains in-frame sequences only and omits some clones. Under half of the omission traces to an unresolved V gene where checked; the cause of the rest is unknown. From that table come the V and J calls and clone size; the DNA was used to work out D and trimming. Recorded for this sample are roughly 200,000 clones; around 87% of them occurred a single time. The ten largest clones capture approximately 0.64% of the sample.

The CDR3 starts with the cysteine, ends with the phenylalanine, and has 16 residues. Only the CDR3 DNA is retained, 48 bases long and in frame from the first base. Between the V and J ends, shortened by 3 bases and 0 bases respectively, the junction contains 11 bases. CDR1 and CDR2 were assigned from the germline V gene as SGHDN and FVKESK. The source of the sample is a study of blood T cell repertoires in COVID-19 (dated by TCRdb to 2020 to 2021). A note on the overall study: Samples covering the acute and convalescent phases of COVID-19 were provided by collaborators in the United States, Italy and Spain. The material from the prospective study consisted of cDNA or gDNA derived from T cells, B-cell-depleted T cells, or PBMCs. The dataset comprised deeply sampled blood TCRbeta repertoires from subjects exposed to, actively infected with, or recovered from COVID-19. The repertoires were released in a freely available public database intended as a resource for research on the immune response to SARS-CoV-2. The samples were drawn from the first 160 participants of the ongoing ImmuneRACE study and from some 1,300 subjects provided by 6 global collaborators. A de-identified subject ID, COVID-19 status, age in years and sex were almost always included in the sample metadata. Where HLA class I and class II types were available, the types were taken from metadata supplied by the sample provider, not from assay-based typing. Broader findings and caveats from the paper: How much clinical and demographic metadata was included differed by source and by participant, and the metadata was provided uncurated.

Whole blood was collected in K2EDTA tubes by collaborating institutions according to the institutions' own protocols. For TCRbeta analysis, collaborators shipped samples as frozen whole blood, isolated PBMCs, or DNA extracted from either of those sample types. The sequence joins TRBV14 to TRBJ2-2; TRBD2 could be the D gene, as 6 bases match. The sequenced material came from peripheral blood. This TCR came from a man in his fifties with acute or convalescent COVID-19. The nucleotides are TGTGCCAGCAGCCAGGGACTGTTCGCGAACACCGGGGAGCTGTTTTTT. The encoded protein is CASSQGLFANTGELFF.